These 17 T cell receptor beta chains came from one sample sequenced in a study of blood T cell repertoires in COVID-19. Repertoires were generated with immunoSEQ multiplex PCR, while TCRdb's copy carries only in-frame clones and drops some. This table holds tens of thousands of clones, roughly 80% found once. Sequenced input: peripheral blood. The receptors originated from a woman of 80 years or more with acute or convalescent COVID-19.

V is TRBV25-1 and J is TRBJ2-5, with 14 bases fitting TRBD2. CDR1 is MGHDK and CDR2 is SYGVNS in the germline V gene. Losses at the gene ends were 4 bases for V and 1 base for J; bases not matched to a gene: 2. The length of the CDR3 is 16 residues. CDR3: CASSGGTSGGQETQYF. DNA for the CDR3: TGTGCCAGCAGTGGAGGGACTAGCGGGGGCCAAGAGACCCAGTACTTC.

The CDR3 spells CASSLPGVQYF. In DNA form, the CDR3 reads TGTGCCAGCAGCCTTCCGGGGGTGCAGTACTTC. V and J are TRBV2 and TRBJ2-5; a weak D match, TRBD2 (6 bases). V was clipped by 6 bases and J by 11 bases, with 13 bases between them. CDR1 SNHLY and CDR2 FYNNEI come from the germline V gene. The CDR3 covers 11 residues. The entire variable domain, with the rest obtained from reference TRBV2 and TRBJ2-5, is as follows: EPEVTQTPSHQVTQMGQEVILRCVPISNHLYFYWYRQILGQKVEFLVSFYNNEISEKSEIFDDQFSVERPDGSNFTLKIRSTKLEDSAMYFCASSLPGVQYFGPGTRLLVL.

The V and J genes are TRBV5-1 and TRBJ2-1; 9 nucleotides line up with TRBD2. The CDR3 is made up of 16 amino acids. The germline CDR1 and CDR2 sequences are SGHRS and YFSETQ. V was pared by 4 bases and J by 8 bases, with 13 bases of the junction left unmatched. CDR3 nucleotide sequence: TGCGCCAGCAGCGAGGGCGGAGCGGGGGGTATCGATGAGCAGTTCTTC. This codes for CASSEGGAGGIDEQFF. The full variable domain, rest sourced from reference TRBV5-1 and TRBJ2-1, is KAGVTQTPRYLIKTRGQQVTLSCSPISGHRSVSWYQQTPGQGLQFLFEYFSETQRNKGNFPGRFSGRQFSNSRSEMNVSTLELGDSALYLCASSEGGAGGIDEQFFGPGTRLTVL.

V usage is TRBV6-1 and J usage is TRBJ1-2; D perhaps matches TRBD1 (6 bases). The ends were cut back, 2 bases at V and 8 bases at J, with 21 bases in the middle. Germline loops: CDR1 MNHNS, CDR2 SASEGT. This CDR3 region has 16 residues. The CDR3 coding sequence is TGTGCCAGCAGTGAAAACAACCCGAATAGGGGGTACGGCTACACCTTC. It yields the protein CASSENNPNRGYGYTF.

The chain couples TRBV2 to TRBJ2-1; 9 nucleotides align to TRBD1. Germline loops: CDR1 SNHLY, CDR2 FYNNEI. The V gene end was trimmed by 5 bases and the J gene end by 6 bases; junction bases not matched to a gene: 8. The CDR3 is 15 residues long. The CDR3 is CASSRDRAGSNEQFF. The CDR3 bases are TGTGCCAGCAGTAGGGACAGGGCCGGGAGCAATGAGCAGTTCTTC.

V is TRBV2 and J is TRBJ1-6; 7 bases fit TRBD1. V lost 2 bases and J lost 7; bases outside the gene matches: 2. Germline-derived CDR1 and CDR2 are SNHLY and FYNNEI. The length of the CDR3 is 14 residues. The CDR3 spells CASSEQGGNSPLHF. CDR3 nucleotide sequence: TGTGCCAGCAGTGAACAGGGGGGAAATTCACCCCTCCACTTT.

This rearrangement joins TRBV2 to TRBJ2-7, with D perhaps TRBD1 (6 bases). This CDR3 is built from 13 residues. The germline gives CDR1 SNHLY, CDR2 FYNNEI. The V end was cut by 7 bases, the J end by 7 bases, with 17 bases between. The CDR3 nucleotides are TGTGCCAGCAAGGGGTCCAGGGGTGGAGAGCAGTACTTC. Amino acids: CASKGSRGGEQYF.

The V and J genes are TRBV10-3 and TRBJ2-7; 11 nucleotides line up with TRBD2. Germline lookup yields CDR1 ENHRY and CDR2 SYGVKD. The CDR3 spans 15 residues. V gave up 6 bases and J gave up 2 bases; unmatched junction bases: 6. The CDR3 DNA follows: TGTGCCATCAGCACCTCTAGCGGGGGGCCCTACGAGCAGTACTTC. It translates to CAISTSSGGPYEQYF.

The rearrangement links TRBV10-3 to TRBJ1-5; 10 bases fit TRBD1. CDR1 and CDR2 (germline): ENHRY, SYGVKD. V shed 2 bases, J shed 3 bases, and the junction held 1 base outside the gene matches. The CDR3 has 15 residues. This chain's CDR3 is CAISEGQGVNQPQHF. CDR3 DNA: TGTGCCATCAGTGAGGGACAGGGGGTCAATCAGCCCCAGCATTTT.

The rearrangement links TRBV30 to TRBJ2-5; tentatively, D is TRBD1 (6 bases). The ends were cut back, 0 bases at V and 5 bases at J, with 19 bases in the middle. This CDR3 has 16 amino acids. CDR1 and CDR2 (germline): GTSNPN, SVGIG (reference sequence). The CDR3 spells CAWSVKGRGARETQYF. In DNA, the CDR3 is TGTGCCTGGAGTGTAAAAGGCAGGGGTGCGCGGGAGACCCAGTACTTC.

The CDR3 DNA follows: TGTGCCAGCAGACCCGGTGCGGGGTACAATCAGCCCCAGCATTTT. Translated, it gives CASRPGAGYNQPQHF. This chain links TRBV28 with TRBJ1-5; no clear D. From germline, CDR1 is MDHEN and CDR2 SYDVKM. V lost 6 bases and J lost 3, with 15 bases in between. There are 15 residues in the CDR3.

The rearrangement links TRBV21-1 to TRBJ2-5; TRBD2 is the table's D call, not checked against the DNA. TRBV21-1 is a pseudogene. The CDR3 covers 17 residues. CDR3 sequence: CASSNPAGQGGKETQYF. The CDR3 DNA reads as TGTGCCAGCAGCAATCCGGCAGGGCAGGGAGGAAAAGAGACCCAGTACTTC.

The table lists this clone with a count of one. The chain recombines TRBV18 with TRBJ1-5; D is ambiguous. The CDR3 loop spans 14 amino acids. Germline values: CDR1 KGHSH, CDR2 LQKENI. V lost 3 bases and J lost 7, with 13 bases in between. The CDR3 coding sequence is TGTGCCAGCTCACCTCTTGCGGGTAACCAGCCCCAGCATTTT. As protein: CASSPLAGNQPQHF.

The J gene is TRBJ2-6, the V gene TRBV30; 8 nucleotides agree with TRBD2. This CDR3 region has 17 residues. The V gene's germline CDR1 is GTSNPN and CDR2 SVGIG (reference sequence). The V gene end was trimmed by 5 bases and the J gene end by 0 bases; junction bases not matched to a gene: 9. The CDR3 coding sequence is TGTGCCTGGTCCCGAGCGGGGGCTTCCTCTGGGGCCAACGTCCTGACTTTC. It specifies CAWSRAGASSGANVLTF.

The chain has TRBV6-5 and TRBJ1-2; possibly TRBD1 for D (6 bases). This CDR3 contains 16 residues. CDR1 and CDR2 from the germline V gene are MNHEY and SVGAGI. V was pared by 0 bases and J by 2 bases, with 13 bases between. The CDR3 here is CASSYSGAGTNYGYTF. The CDR3 bases are TGTGCCAGCAGTTACTCGGGGGCAGGGACCAACTATGGCTACACCTTC.

This clone was seen a few times. The V call is TRBV2, the J call TRBJ1-2, with TRBD1 identical over 10 bases. The V gene end was trimmed by 2 bases and the J gene end by 3 bases; junction bases not matched to a gene: 6. The CDR3 has 16 residues. Germline CDR1 SNHLY, CDR2 FYNNEI. This chain's CDR3 is CASSERRGQGHYGYTF. The CDR3 nucleotides are TGTGCCAGCAGTGAAAGGAGGGGACAGGGGCACTATGGCTACACCTTC.

This clone was seen a single time. The chain is built from TRBV19 and TRBJ2-2; 11 bases line up with TRBD1. This CDR3 comprises 15 residues. Per the germline V gene, CDR1 is LNHDA and CDR2 is SQIVND (reference sequence). V lost 6 bases, J lost 6 bases, and 6 bases stayed unmatched. The CDR3 loop is CASSLGQGASGELFF. The CDR3 DNA reads as TGTGCCAGTAGCCTTGGACAGGGGGCGTCCGGGGAGCTGTTTTTT.